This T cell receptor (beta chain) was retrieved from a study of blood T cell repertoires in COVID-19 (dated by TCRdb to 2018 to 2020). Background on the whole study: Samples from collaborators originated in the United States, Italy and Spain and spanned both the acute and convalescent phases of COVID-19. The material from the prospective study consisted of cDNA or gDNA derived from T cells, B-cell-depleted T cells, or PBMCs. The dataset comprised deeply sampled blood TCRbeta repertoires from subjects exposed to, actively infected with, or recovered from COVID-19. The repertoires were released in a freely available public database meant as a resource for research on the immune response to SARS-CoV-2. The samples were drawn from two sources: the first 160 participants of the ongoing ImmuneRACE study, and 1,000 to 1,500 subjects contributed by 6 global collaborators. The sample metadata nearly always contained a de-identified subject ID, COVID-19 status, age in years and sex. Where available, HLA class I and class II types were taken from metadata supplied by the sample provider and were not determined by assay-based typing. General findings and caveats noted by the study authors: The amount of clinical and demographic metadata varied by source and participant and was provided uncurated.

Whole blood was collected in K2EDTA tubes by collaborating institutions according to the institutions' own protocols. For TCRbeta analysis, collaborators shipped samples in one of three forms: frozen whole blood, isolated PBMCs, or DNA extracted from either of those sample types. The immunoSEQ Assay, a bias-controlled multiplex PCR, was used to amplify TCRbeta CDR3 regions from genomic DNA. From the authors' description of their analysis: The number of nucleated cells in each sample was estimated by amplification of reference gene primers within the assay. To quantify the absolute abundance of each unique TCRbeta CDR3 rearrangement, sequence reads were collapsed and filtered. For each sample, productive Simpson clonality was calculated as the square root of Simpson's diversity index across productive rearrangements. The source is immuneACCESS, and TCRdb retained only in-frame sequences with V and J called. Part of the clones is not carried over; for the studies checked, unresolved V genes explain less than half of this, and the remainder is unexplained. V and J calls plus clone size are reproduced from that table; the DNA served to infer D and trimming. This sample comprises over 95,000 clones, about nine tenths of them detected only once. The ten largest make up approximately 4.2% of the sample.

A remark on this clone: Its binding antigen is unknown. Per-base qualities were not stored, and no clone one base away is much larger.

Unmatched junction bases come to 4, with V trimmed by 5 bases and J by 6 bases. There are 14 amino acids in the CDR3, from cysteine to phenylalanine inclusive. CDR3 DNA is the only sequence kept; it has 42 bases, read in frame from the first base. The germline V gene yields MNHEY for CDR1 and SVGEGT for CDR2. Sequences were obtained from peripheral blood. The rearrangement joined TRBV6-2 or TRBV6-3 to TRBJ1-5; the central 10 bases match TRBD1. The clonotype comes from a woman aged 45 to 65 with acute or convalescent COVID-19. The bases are TGTGCCAGCAGTGGGGGACAGGGGCGTCAGCCCCAGCATTTT. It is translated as CASSGGQGRQPQHF.